This T cell receptor beta chain was documented in a study of radiotherapy plus CTLA-4 blockade in lung cancer. Whole-study context: Objective responses were recorded in about 18% of patients, with disease control recorded in about 33%.

Repertoires were generated with immunoSEQ multiplex PCR, while TCRdb's copy carries only in-frame clones and drops some. There are about 14,000 clones in the sample; about 90% occur only once, and about an eighth lies in the top ten. Looked up from germline, CDR1 is SGHVS and CDR2 is FQNEAQ. CDR3 length: 13 amino acids. V was clipped by 5 bases and J by 8 bases, with 15 bases between them. This TCR came from a human donor with non-small cell lung cancer that progressed on radiotherapy plus ipilimumab. Some clones in this sample may be carry-over from other donors' samples. This chain uses TRBV7-8 with TRBJ1-2; no definite D call. Sequenced here: peripheral blood, sampled from a patient treated with radiotherapy plus ipilimumab. The DNA of the CDR3 is TGTGCCAGCAGCCCCACTCACTTAGCCGGCTACACCTTC. Translating it yields CASSPTHLAGYTF.